The 10 T cell receptor beta chains given below trace back to one sample, sequenced in a study of cytomegalovirus exposure and HLA in healthy donors. Primers: 60 Vbeta forward and 13 Jbeta reverse. Sequencing used immunoSEQ multiplex PCR; TCRdb keeps in-frame clones, though not all of them. This repertoire shows 80,000 or so clones, 10% found once; its top ten account for 24%. What was sequenced was PBMCs. The receptors stem from a man aged 55-75 years in good health and CMV-seropositive.

There are a few counts of this clone. The DNA of the CDR3 is TGTGCCAGCTCACCGGCATGGAGCTCCTACGAGCAGTACTTC. Translated, it gives CASSPAWSSYEQYF. This chain uses TRBV18 with TRBJ2-7; D is unclear. Germline V gives CDR1 KGHSH, CDR2 LQKENI. V was cut by 3 bases and J by 0 bases, with 9 bases left in between. CDR3 length equals 14 residues.

This clone was counted only a few times. V usage is TRBV11-1 and J usage is TRBJ2-5; a weak D match, TRBD2 (6 bases). Trimming removed 1 base from V and 7 bases from J, with 10 bases in between. Germline V lookup: CDR1 SGHAT, CDR2 FQDESV (reference sequence). CDR3 length equals 13 residues. The CDR3 sequence is CASSLGGRGTQYF. The CDR3 nucleotides read TGTGCCAGCAGCTTAGGCGGGCGGGGGACCCAGTACTTC.

This chain connects TRBV7-2 to TRBJ1-5, with 8 bases lining up with TRBD1. The CDR3 length is 14 residues. Germline loops: CDR1 SGHTA, CDR2 FQGNSA. J was trimmed by 7 bases and V by 2 bases; bases with no gene match: 4. The CDR3 DNA reads as TGTGCCAGCAGCTTACAGGGGGCATACCAGCCCCAGCATTTT. Translated: CASSLQGAYQPQHF. The variable domain in full, with the rest retrieved from reference TRBV7-2 and TRBJ1-5, is GAGVSQSPSNKVTEKGKDVELRCDPISGHTALYWYRQSLGQGLEFLIYFQGNSAPDKSGLPSDRFSAERTGGSVSTLTIQRTQQEDSAVYLCASSLQGAYQPQHFGDGTRLSIL.

This rearrangement joins TRBV5-5 to TRBJ2-5, with 9 bases matching TRBD1. This CDR3 region has 15 residues. Germline values: CDR1 SGHKS, CDR2 YYEKEE (reference sequence). J gave up 4 bases and V 3 bases, and 7 bases lay outside the gene matches. CDR3 bases: TGTGCCAGCAGCTCGGACAGGGGTTTGATAGAGACCCAGTACTTC. It yields the protein CASSSDRGLIETQYF.

The gene calls are TRBV2 and TRBJ1-6; 8 bases are a match to TRBD1. This CDR3 region has 13 residues. From germline, CDR1 is SNHLY and CDR2 FYNNEI. V trimming: 6 bases; J trimming: 10 bases; junction bases outside the gene matches: 5. The CDR3 region has the DNA TGTGCCAGCAGGGACAGGGCTCTATCACCCCTCCACTTT. Residues: CASRDRALSPLHF.

In this sample, this clone turned up a few times. For the CDR3, the DNA is TGTGCCAGCAGCTGGACAGGCCCTTCCTACGAGCAGTACTTC. Its protein is CASSWTGPSYEQYF. The gene calls are TRBV5-6 and TRBJ2-7, with 7 nucleotides matching TRBD1. Trimming removed 3 bases from V and 1 base from J; junction bases left unmatched: 4. Germline CDR1 SGHDT, CDR2 YYEEEE. This CDR3 is 14 amino acids long.

The rearrangement uses TRBV19 and TRBJ2-3; TRBD2 matches at 12 bases. Germline CDR1 reads LNHDA; CDR2 reads SQIVND (reference sequence). The CDR3 runs 15 residues. The junction had 6 bases not matched to a gene; V was cut back by 5 bases and J by 6 bases. This chain's CDR3 is CASSETSGSADTQYF. In DNA, the CDR3 is TGTGCCAGTAGTGAGACTAGCGGGAGTGCGGATACGCAGTATTTT.

The V gene is TRBV5-1, the J gene TRBJ2-7; 10 bases fit TRBD1. The CDR3 has 15 amino acids. J was trimmed by 5 bases and V by 1 base; bases with no gene match: 6. CDR1 and CDR2 (germline): SGHRS, YFSETQ. CDR3 bases: TGCGCCAGCAGCTTGACGGGACAGGGGATCCACGAGCAGTACTTC. Amino acids: CASSLTGQGIHEQYF.

The chain recombines TRBV5-6 with TRBJ2-1; 8 bases are shared with TRBD2. Trimming removed 0 bases from V and 3 bases from J; junction bases left unmatched: 2. CDR3 length: 15 amino acids. In germline, CDR1 is SGHDT, CDR2 YYEEEE. CDR3 sequence reads: CASSLVSGNYNEQFF. The DNA of the CDR3 is TGTGCCAGCAGCTTGGTTAGCGGGAACTACAATGAGCAGTTCTTC.

Comment on this clone: The sample has other DNA sequences that encode this CDR3 too. The rearrangement joins TRBV6-1 to TRBJ1-2; weak D call: TRBD1 (5 bases). Germline V gene data show CDR1 as MNHNS and CDR2 as SASEGT. V was clipped by 3 bases and J by 7 bases, with 12 bases between them. The CDR3 totals 13 residues. Here the CDR3 reads CASSEGMGGGYTF. The CDR3, as DNA: TGTGCCAGCAGTGAGGGCATGGGGGGTGGCTACACCTTC.